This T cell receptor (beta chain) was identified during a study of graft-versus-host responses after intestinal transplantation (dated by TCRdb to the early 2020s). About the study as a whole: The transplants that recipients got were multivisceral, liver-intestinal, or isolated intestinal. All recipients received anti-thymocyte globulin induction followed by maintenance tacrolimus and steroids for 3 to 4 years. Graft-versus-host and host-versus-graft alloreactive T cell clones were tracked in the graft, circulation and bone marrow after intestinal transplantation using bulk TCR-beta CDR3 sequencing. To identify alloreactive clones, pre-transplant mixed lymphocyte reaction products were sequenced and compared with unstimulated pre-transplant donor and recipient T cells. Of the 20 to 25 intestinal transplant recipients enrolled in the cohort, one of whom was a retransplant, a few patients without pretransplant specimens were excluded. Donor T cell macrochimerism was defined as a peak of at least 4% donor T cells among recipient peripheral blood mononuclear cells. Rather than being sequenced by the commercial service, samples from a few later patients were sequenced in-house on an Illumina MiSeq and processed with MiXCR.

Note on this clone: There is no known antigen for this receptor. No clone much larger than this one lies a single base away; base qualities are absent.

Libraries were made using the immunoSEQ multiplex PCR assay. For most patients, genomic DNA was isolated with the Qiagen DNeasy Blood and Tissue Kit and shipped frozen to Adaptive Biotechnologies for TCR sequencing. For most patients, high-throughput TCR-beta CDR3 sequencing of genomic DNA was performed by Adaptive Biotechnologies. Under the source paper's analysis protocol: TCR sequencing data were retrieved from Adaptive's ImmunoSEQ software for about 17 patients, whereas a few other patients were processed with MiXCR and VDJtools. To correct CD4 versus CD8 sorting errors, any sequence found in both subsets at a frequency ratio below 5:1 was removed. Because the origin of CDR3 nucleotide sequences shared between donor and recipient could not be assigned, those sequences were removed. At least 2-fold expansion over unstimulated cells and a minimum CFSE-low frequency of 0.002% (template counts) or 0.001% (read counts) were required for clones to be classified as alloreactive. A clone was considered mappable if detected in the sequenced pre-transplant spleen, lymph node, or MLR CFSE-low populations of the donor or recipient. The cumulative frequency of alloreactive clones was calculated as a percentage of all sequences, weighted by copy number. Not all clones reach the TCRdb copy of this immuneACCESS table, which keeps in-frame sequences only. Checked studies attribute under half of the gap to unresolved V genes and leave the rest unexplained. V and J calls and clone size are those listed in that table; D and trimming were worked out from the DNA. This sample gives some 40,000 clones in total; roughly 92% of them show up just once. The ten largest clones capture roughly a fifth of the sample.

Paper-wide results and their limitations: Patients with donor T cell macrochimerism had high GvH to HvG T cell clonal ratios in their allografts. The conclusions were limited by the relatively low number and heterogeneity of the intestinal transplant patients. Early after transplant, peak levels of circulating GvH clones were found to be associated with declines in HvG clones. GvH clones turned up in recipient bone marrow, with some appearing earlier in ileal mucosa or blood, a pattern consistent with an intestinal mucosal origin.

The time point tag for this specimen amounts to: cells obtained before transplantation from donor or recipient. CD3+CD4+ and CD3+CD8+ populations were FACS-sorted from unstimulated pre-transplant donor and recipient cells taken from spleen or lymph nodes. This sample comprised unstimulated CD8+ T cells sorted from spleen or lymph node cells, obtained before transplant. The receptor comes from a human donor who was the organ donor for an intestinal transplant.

CDR3 protein: CASSLSGRIDEQFF. The DNA sequence reads TGTGCCAGCAGTCTGAGCGGGAGGATCGATGAGCAGTTCTTC. The sequence is built from TRBV28 and TRBJ2-1, with TRBD2 identical over 9 junction bases. Counted from cysteine to phenylalanine, this CDR3 has 14 amino acids. The retained sequence is limited to the CDR3, 42 bases, with the frame set at the first base. Reading the germline V gene gives CDR1 MDHEN and CDR2 SYDVKM. Clipping removes 5 bases from V and 8 bases from J, with 7 as the unmatched junction base count.